This TCR beta chain was observed in a study of type 1 and type 2 diabetes patients. Genomic DNA was the PCR template. Amplification of the beta chain CDR3 used 30 forward and 13 reverse multiplex primers. TCRdb itself ran the multiplex PCR reads through MiXCR, one entry per CDR3 protein. This table has 270,000 or so distinct CDR3 sequences, 45% to 60% appearing once. This clonotype has more than one count but fewer than ten. Between the trimmed V and J ends, which lost 0 bases and 4 bases, there was a span of 12 bases. Germline V gives CDR1 SGDLS, CDR2 YYNGEE. This CDR3 region has 15 residues. Sequencing was performed on peripheral blood mononuclear cells (PBMCs). This sequence originates from a man between 18 and 29 years old with type 2 diabetes. J is TRBJ2-3 and V is TRBV9; TRBD2 might be the D (6 bases). CDR3 nucleotides: TGTGCCAGCAGCGTAGAGGCGGGATTTTCAGATACGCAGTATTTT. It codes for CASSVEAGFSDTQYF.